This TCR beta chain emerged from a study of blood T cells in healthy people across ages. Findings and caveats of the study: The long-lived group displayed more naive CD4+ cells, plus higher diversity, than the aged donors did. Significant beta diversity loss was already apparent by age around 36, declining roughly linearly.

A second PCR of about 7 to 12 cycles used a sample-barcoded 5' primer and a J-beta primer mix. Tagging of each cDNA molecule was performed by a template-switch adaptor with 12 random nucleotides. CDR3-containing paired-end reads numbering at least 2.5 million came from each sample. TCRdb re-called the 5' RACE reads with MiXCR, one entry per CDR3 protein. The sample lists some 1,800,000 distinct CDR3 sequences, 35% to 50% occurring once. Worth noting for this clonotype: Its antigen is still unknown.

The ends lost 5 bases at V and 5 bases at J; junction bases unmatched: 4. Germline CDR1 and CDR2: MNHEY and SVGAGI. The CDR3 covers 13 residues. The chain recombines TRBV6-5 with TRBJ1-2; TRBD1 agrees at 8 bases. The clonotype comes from a human donor in good health. The sample consisted of blood. The CDR3 here is CASSTYRGYGYTF. The DNA for the CDR3 is TGTGCCAGCAGTACCTACAGGGGGTATGGCTACACCTTC.